Ten or more counts support the clone carrying this T cell receptor (beta chain). The antigen is unknown. One entry per CDR3 protein results from TCRdb running MiXCR on the 5' RACE reads. The sample holds about 73,000 distinct CDR3 sequences; almost 8% are singletons and the top ten take approximately 42%. The sample is drawn from a study of T cells after yellow fever vaccination. Background on the study: Any fraction with a low cell number was prepared using SMART-Seq v4 Ultra Low Input.

Study-wide findings and caveats: Peaking on day 5 versus 15, the secondary response was faster but weaker. FACS-sorted repertoires could harbor abundant contaminating bulk-population clonotypes.

The receptor was derived from a man younger than 45 who received the YFV17D yellow fever vaccine. The sequences come from CD8+ T cells sorted from PBMCs, collected on the day of the yellow fever booster vaccination.

In DNA, the CDR3 is TGCGCCAGCGGTCAGGCGGCCTACGAGCAGTACTTC. Its protein is CASGQAAYEQYF. This chain uses TRBV10-2 with TRBJ2-7; no clear D. Trimming shortened V by 8 bases and J by 2 bases, and 10 bases separated the two germline ends. Looked up from germline, CDR1 is WSHSY and CDR2 is SAAADI. The CDR3 is 12 amino acids.